One and the same sample provided the 29 T cell receptor beta chains below, sequenced in a study of regulatory T cells in long-lasting Graves disease. Time point: persistent/refractory GD, antithyroid drugs over 5 years with positive TRAb. After RNA was extracted from PBMCs, the TCR library was made from it. Sequencing libraries for TCR beta were prepared with iRepertoire HTBI primers and Arm-PCR of CDR3 regions. Using its own MiXCR run on the multiplex PCR reads, TCRdb lists one record per CDR3 protein. In the table there are 700,000 or so distinct CDR3 sequences, about 32% of which are singletons. Sequenced here: peripheral blood mononuclear cells (PBMCs), sampled when the disease was refractory, from a patient treated with antithyroid drugs. Source of these receptors: a female donor with Graves disease.

The chain carries TRBV18 and TRBJ2-7; the match to TRBD1 covers 7 bases. The V and J ends lost 1 base and 5 bases, in that order; junction bases with no gene match: 5. From germline, CDR1 is KGHSH and CDR2 LQKENI. CDR3 length: 14 residues. CDR3 amino acids: CASSPRQGNDEQYF. The CDR3 DNA reads TGTGCCAGCTCACCACGACAGGGTAACGACGAGCAGTACTTC.

This clonotype was found a few times. The chain joins TRBV15 to TRBJ1-1; no clear D. V was shortened by 5 bases and J by 6 bases, with 13 bases between the two germline ends. Germline V lookup: CDR1 LNHNV, CDR2 YYDKDF (reference sequence). The CDR3 has 13 residues. This CDR3 reads CATSLAGDPEAFF. The CDR3 DNA is TGTGCCACCAGCCTAGCGGGTGACCCTGAAGCTTTCTTT.

The chain is built from TRBV6-1 and TRBJ1-5, with no clear D. Per germline, CDR1 MNHNS and CDR2 SASEGT. V shed 8 bases and J shed 4 bases, with 9 bases lying between them. CDR3 length: 12 amino acids. As DNA, the CDR3 is TGTGCCAGCTCAAGAACAAATCAGCCCCAGCATTTT. Amino acids: CASSRTNQPQHF.

The chain links TRBV20-1 to TRBJ1-5; D is uncertain. V was cut by 3 bases and J by 0 bases, with 9 bases left in between. This CDR3 is 14 amino acids long. Germline values: CDR1 DFQATT, CDR2 SNEGSKA (reference sequence). DNA for the CDR3: TGCAGTGCTAGTGGGAGCTATAGCAATCAGCCCCAGCATTTT. Translating gives CSASGSYSNQPQHF.

This rearrangement joins TRBV19 to TRBJ1-4, with D possibly matching TRBD1 (5 bases). CDR1 is LNHDA and CDR2 is SQIVND in the germline V gene (reference sequence). V shed 5 bases and J shed 6 bases, with 16 bases lying between them. The CDR3 is made up of 15 amino acids. Here the CDR3 DNA reads TGTGCCAGTAGTTCCGACTCGGGACCCTATGAAAAACTGTTTTTT. As protein: CASSSDSGPYEKLFF.

This clonotype was observed once. This rearrangement joins TRBV7-2 to TRBJ1-2; TRBD1 might be the D (6 bases). This CDR3 region has 14 residues. Germline CDR1 SGHTA, CDR2 FQGNSA. Trimming cost V 2 bases and J 8 bases, with 15 bases left between them. CDR3 DNA sequence: TGTGCCAGCAGCTTAATAAGGAGGGGACACGGCTACACCTTC. It codes for CASSLIRRGHGYTF.

The chain employs TRBV29-1 and TRBJ2-7; 10 bases line up with TRBD2. The CDR3 contains 17 residues. Germline CDR1 SQVTM, CDR2 ANQGSEA. The trim removed 2 bases at V and 4 bases at J, leaving 14 bases unmatched. The CDR3 DNA sequence: TGCAGCGTTGAAAGACCTCTGGGTAGCGGGAGGTTTTACGAGCAGTACTTC. Its protein product is CSVERPLGSGRFYEQYF.

This clonotype was observed a few times. CDR3 bases: TGTGCCAGCAGTGCGACTAGTTCGTACGAGCAGTACTTC. Its protein is CASSATSSYEQYF. The chain is built from TRBV6-1 and TRBJ2-7; TRBD2 might be the D (6 bases). V lost 4 bases and J lost 4, with 11 bases in between. CDR3 length: 13 residues. The germline CDR1 and CDR2 sequences are MNHNS and SASEGT.

This clonotype occurred a few times. The genes are TRBV12-3 or TRBV12-4 and TRBJ2-1; D gene unclear. The CDR3 length is 13 residues. V was cut by 1 base and J by 5 bases, with 6 bases left in between. DNA of the CDR3: TGTGCCAGCAGTTTAGTAGCAGACAATGAGCAGTTCTTC. Translation gives CASSLVADNEQFF.

Here the CDR3 reads CATSRDRDPASEQYF. CDR3 in DNA: TGTGCCACCAGCAGAGATCGGGACCCCGCCAGCGAGCAGTACTTC. The chain recombines TRBV15 with TRBJ2-7; the D call may be TRBD1 or TRBD2 (5 bases each). CDR3 length equals 15 residues. Trimming stripped 0 bases from V and 6 bases from J, with 15 bases between. Germline V gene lookup returns CDR1 LNHNV and CDR2 YYDKDF (reference sequence).

In its sample, this clonotype was seen a few times. In DNA, the CDR3 is TGTGCCAGCAAATTACCCGGGACAGCCGCCTATGGCTACACCTTC. As protein: CASKLPGTAAYGYTF. The V and J genes are TRBV6-2 or TRBV6-3 and TRBJ1-2; 7 nucleotides agree with TRBD1. V dropped 7 bases and J dropped 4; count of bases not matched to a gene: 12. The CDR3 covers 15 residues. The V gene's germline CDR1 is MNHEY and CDR2 SVGEGT.

This clonotype was detected ten times or more. The J gene is TRBJ1-2, the V gene TRBV12-5; 7 bases fit TRBD1. Germline loops: CDR1 LGHNT, CDR2 FRNRAP. CDR3 length: 13 amino acids. Trimming took 5 bases from V and 7 from J; bases not matched to a gene: 7. CDR3: CASGRDRVPGYTF. Here the CDR3 DNA reads TGTGCTAGTGGTCGAGACAGGGTTCCTGGCTACACCTTC. The variable domain in full, with the rest retrieved from reference TRBV12-5 and TRBJ1-2, is DARVTQTPRHKVTEMGQEVTMRCQPILGHNTVFWYRQTMMQGLELLAYFRNRAPLDDSGMPKDRFSAEMPDATLATLKIQPSEPRDSAVYFCASGRDRVPGYTFGSGTRLTVV.

This clonotype was seen ten or more times. The chain combines TRBV2 with TRBJ2-7; TRBD2 aligns across 9 bases. This CDR3 spans 16 amino acids. The junction had 14 bases not matched to a gene; V was cut back by 5 bases and J by 6 bases. The germline V gene encodes CDR1 SNHLY and CDR2 FYNNEI. CDR3 nucleotide sequence: TGTGCCAGCAGTAGGAAAGGCGCTAGCGGGATTGGCGAGCAGTACTTC. Its translation: CASSRKGASGIGEQYF.

The table lists this clonotype with many counts. The V call is TRBV27, the J call TRBJ1-1; 8 bases align to TRBD1. The V segment lost 7 bases and the J segment 4 bases; nucleotides outside the gene matches: 5. Germline V CDR1 and CDR2: MNHEY, SMNVEV (reference sequence). The CDR3 is 13 amino acids. The CDR3 here is CASTGGASTEAFF. DNA for the CDR3: TGTGCCAGCACAGGGGGCGCGAGCACTGAAGCTTTCTTT.

The V and J genes are TRBV2 and TRBJ2-3, with D possibly being TRBD2 (6 bases). The CDR3 runs to 15 residues. The germline V and J ends were trimmed by 2 bases and 1 base, with 10 bases remaining between them. The germline V gene has CDR1 SNHLY and CDR2 FYNNEI. CDR3 nucleotides: TGTGCCAGCAGTGAACGACTAGATGGCACAGATACGCAGTATTTT. It specifies CASSERLDGTDTQYF.

CDR3 sequence reads: CASSYTLGAGAYEQYF. The CDR3 region has the DNA TGTGCCAGCAGTTACACCCTCGGGGCAGGAGCCTACGAGCAGTACTTC. This chain links TRBV19 with TRBJ2-7; tentatively, D is TRBD1 or TRBD2 (5 bases each). V was trimmed by 9 bases and J by 2 bases, leaving 23 bases between them. The germline V gene has CDR1 LNHDA and CDR2 SQIVND (reference sequence). This CDR3 has 16 amino acids.

This chain joins TRBV28 and TRBJ1-4; no clear D gene. V dropped 5 bases and J dropped 0 bases, with 10 bases sitting between them. Germline CDR1 reads MDHEN; CDR2 reads SYDVKM. The length of the CDR3 is 15 residues. The CDR3 here is CASSPPMATNEKLFF. The CDR3 DNA follows: TGTGCCAGCAGTCCCCCCATGGCAACTAATGAAAAACTGTTTTTT.

This clonotype was counted only a few times. This chain connects TRBV3-1 to TRBJ2-7; a possible D gene is TRBD2 (5 bases). The CDR3 runs to 14 residues. V was cut by 4 bases and J by 4 bases, with 14 bases left in between. Looked up from germline, CDR1 is LGHDT and CDR2 is YNNKEL (reference sequence). CDR3 bases: TGTGCCAGCAGCCGTCAGCGGTACTCGTACGAGCAGTACTTC. This encodes CASSRQRYSYEQYF.

This clonotype was seen only a few times. V is TRBV11-1 and J is TRBJ2-7; TRBD2 agrees at 9 bases. V gave up 5 bases and J gave up 6 bases; unmatched junction bases: 5. The CDR3 extends over 13 amino acids. CDR1 and CDR2 from the germline V gene are SGHAT and FQDESV (reference sequence). The CDR3 loop reads CASSLGLAFEQYF. DNA of the CDR3: TGTGCCAGCAGCCTTGGACTAGCGTTCGAGCAGTACTTC.

This clonotype was counted many times. The CDR3, as DNA: TGTGCCAGCAGCTACGCCACGCAGCCCCTCCACTTT. Protein: CASSYATQPLHF. V and J are TRBV3-1 and TRBJ1-6; D is undetermined. This CDR3 comprises 12 residues. CDR1 and CDR2 (germline): LGHDT, YNNKEL (reference sequence). The V end was cut by 5 bases, the J end by 13 bases, with 12 bases between.

The chain links TRBV7-9 to TRBJ2-5; 8 nucleotides agree with TRBD2. The CDR3 is 15 amino acids. CDR1 SEHNR and CDR2 FQNEAQ come from the germline V gene (reference sequence). The trim removed 5 bases at V and 0 bases at J, leaving 5 bases unmatched. The CDR3 sequence: CASSPSSGYQETQYF. CDR3 nucleotide sequence: TGTGCCAGCAGCCCATCTAGCGGGTACCAAGAGACCCAGTACTTC. The full variable domain, rest sourced from reference TRBV7-9 and TRBJ2-5, is DTGVSQNPRHKITKRGQNVTFRCDPISEHNRLYWYRQTLGQGPEFLTYFQNEAQLEKSRLLSDRFSAERPKGSFSTLEIQRTEQGDSAMYLCASSPSSGYQETQYFGPGTRLLVL.

This rearrangement joins TRBV5-1 to TRBJ2-5, with TRBD2 identical over 11 bases. V was clipped by 2 bases and J by 7 bases; unmatched bases: 10. CDR3 length: 16 residues. Germline values: CDR1 SGHRS, CDR2 YFSETQ. CDR3 sequence reads: CASSFGSGRGNRTQYF. The DNA of the CDR3 is TGCGCCAGCAGCTTCGGTAGCGGGAGGGGTAACCGGACCCAGTACTTC.

This clonotype has ten or more counts. V is TRBV2 and J is TRBJ2-2; 8 bases match TRBD2. With V trimmed by 7 bases and J by 4 bases, 8 bases remained unmatched. The CDR3 spans 15 residues. From germline, CDR1 is SNHLY and CDR2 FYNNEI. The CDR3 region is CASNLAGGPTGELFF. The CDR3 coding sequence is TGTGCCAGCAACCTGGCGGGAGGACCCACCGGGGAGCTGTTTTTT.

This CDR3 is CSAANSGPTYEQYF. CDR3 nucleotide sequence: TGCAGTGCTGCGAACAGCGGGCCCACCTACGAGCAGTACTTC. J is TRBJ2-7 and V is TRBV20-1; tentative D call: TRBD2 (6 bases). Germline V gene data show CDR1 as DFQATT and CDR2 as SNEGSKA (reference sequence). The CDR3 is made up of 14 amino acids. V lost 5 bases and J 2 bases, leaving 16 bases between the germline ends.

CDR3 sequence: CATTPDPNTGELFF. The CDR3 nucleotides are TGTGCCACCACCCCCGACCCGAACACCGGGGAGCTGTTTTTT. The chain links TRBV15 to TRBJ2-2, with D unresolved. There are 14 residues in the CDR3. Trimming removed 7 bases from V and 0 bases from J, with 9 bases in between. Germline V lookup: CDR1 LNHNV, CDR2 YYDKDF (reference sequence).

This clonotype turned up a few times. This chain uses TRBV19 with TRBJ1-2; D not certain. The ends were cut back, 3 bases at V and 0 bases at J, with 17 bases in the middle. Looked up from germline, CDR1 is LNHDA and CDR2 is SQIVND (reference sequence). The CDR3 is made up of 17 amino acids. CDR3 nucleotides: TGTGCCAGTAGTATCTTCCTCCGAGACCTTTCTAACTATGGCTACACCTTC. Its protein product is CASSIFLRDLSNYGYTF. The full variable domain, completed using reference TRBV19 and TRBJ1-2, is DGGITQSPKYLFRKEGQNVTLSCEQNLNHDAMYWYRQDPGQGLRLIYYSQIVNDFQKGDIAEGYSVSREKKESFPLTVTSAQKNPTAFYLCASSIFLRDLSNYGYTFGSGTRLTVV.

Ten or more counts support this clonotype. V is TRBV6-1 and J is TRBJ1-2, with TRBD1 matching over 7 bases. J gave up 0 bases and V 9 bases, and 4 bases lay outside the gene matches. Germline V gene data show CDR1 as MNHNS and CDR2 as SASEGT. CDR3 length: 13 amino acids. CDR3 in amino acids: CASRDRANYGYTF. The CDR3 DNA is TGTGCCAGTAGGGACAGAGCTAACTATGGCTACACCTTC.

The rearrangement joins TRBV7-2 to TRBJ2-7, with TRBD1 matching over 8 bases. CDR3 length: 13 residues. Germline trimming cut 1 base from V and 5 bases from J; bases unmatched to any gene: 1. Germline V gene lookup returns CDR1 SGHTA and CDR2 FQGNSA. The CDR3, as DNA: TGTGCCAGCAGCTTAGGGGACAGGCACGAGCAGTACTTC. Translating gives CASSLGDRHEQYF.

With regard to this clonotype: This may arise from a read error, as a much more abundant clone is one base away. CDR3 residues: CGGRGPEGETQYF. CDR3 coding DNA: TGCGGCGGCAGGGGTCCCGAGGGAGAGACCCAGTACTTC. This sequence joins TRBV29-1 and TRBJ2-5; tentatively, D is TRBD1 (6 bases). The germline CDR1 and CDR2 sequences are SQVTM and ANQGSEA. The CDR3 length is 13 residues.